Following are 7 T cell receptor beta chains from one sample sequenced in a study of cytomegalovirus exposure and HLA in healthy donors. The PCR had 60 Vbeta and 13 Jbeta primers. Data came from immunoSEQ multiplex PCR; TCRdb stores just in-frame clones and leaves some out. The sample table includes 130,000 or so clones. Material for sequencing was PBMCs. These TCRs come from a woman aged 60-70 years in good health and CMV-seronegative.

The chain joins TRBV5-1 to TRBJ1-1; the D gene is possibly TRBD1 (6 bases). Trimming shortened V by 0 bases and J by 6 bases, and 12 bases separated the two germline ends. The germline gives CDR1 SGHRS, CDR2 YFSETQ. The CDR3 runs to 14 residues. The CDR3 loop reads CASSLVSTGSEAFF. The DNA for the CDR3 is TGCGCCAGCAGCTTGGTCTCTACAGGGTCTGAAGCTTTCTTT.

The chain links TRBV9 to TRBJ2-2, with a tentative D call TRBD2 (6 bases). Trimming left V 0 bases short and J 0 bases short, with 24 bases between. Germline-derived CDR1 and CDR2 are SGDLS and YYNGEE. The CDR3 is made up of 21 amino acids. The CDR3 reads CASSVGVRGIARTSNTGELFF. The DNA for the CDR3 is TGTGCCAGCAGCGTAGGCGTGCGCGGGATCGCCCGTACGTCGAACACCGGGGAGCTGTTTTTT.

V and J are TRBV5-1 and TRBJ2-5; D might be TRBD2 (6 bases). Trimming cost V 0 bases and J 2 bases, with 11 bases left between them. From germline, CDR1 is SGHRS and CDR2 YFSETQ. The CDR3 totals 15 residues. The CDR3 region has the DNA TGCGCCAGCAGCTTGGGGGACTGGGAACAAGAGACCCAGTACTTC. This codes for CASSLGDWEQETQYF.

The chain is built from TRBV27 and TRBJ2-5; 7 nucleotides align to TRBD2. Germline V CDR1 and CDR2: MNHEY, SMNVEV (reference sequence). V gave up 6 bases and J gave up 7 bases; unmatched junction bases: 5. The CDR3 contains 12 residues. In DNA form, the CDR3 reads TGTGCCAGCAGGGGGGGGTCGGGGACCCAGTACTTC. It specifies CASRGGSGTQYF.

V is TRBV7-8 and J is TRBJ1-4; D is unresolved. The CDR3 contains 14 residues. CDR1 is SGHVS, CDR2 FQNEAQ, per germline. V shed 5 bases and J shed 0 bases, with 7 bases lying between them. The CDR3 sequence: CASSARTTNEKLFF. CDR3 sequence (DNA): TGTGCCAGCAGCGCCAGGACAACTAATGAAAAACTGTTTTTT. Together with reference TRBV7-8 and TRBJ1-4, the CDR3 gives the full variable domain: GAGVSQSPRYKVAKRGQDVALRCDPISGHVSLFWYQQALGQGPEFLTYFQNEAQLDKSGLPSDRFFAERPEGSVSTLKIQRTQQEDSAVYLCASSARTTNEKLFFGSGTQLSVL.

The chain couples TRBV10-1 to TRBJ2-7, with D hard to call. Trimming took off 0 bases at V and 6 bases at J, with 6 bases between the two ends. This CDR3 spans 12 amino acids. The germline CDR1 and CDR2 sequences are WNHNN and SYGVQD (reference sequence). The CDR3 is CASSESQSEQYF. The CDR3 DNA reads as TGCGCCAGCAGTGAGTCTCAGTCCGAGCAGTACTTC.

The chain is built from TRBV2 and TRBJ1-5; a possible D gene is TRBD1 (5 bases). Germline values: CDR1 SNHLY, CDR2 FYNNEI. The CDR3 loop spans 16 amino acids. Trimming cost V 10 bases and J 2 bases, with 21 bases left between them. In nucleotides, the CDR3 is TGTGCCACCCAGTGGACCGTGGGGGGGGGCAATCAGCCCCAGCATTTT. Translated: CATQWTVGGGNQPQHF.